A single sample is the source of the 7 T cell receptor beta chains below, sequenced in a study of a mutant IDH1 vaccine in newly diagnosed glioma. Antigens of these TCRs are unknown. Sample time point: week 23, last vaccination. Doses comprised 300 ug of mutant IDH1 20-mer peptide each, plus topical imiquimod. Only in-frame clones appear in the TCRdb table, and some are missing; sequencing was by immunoSEQ multiplex PCR. The sample records 30,000 to 40,000 clones, roughly 76% being singletons. The material sequenced was PBMCs, taken from a glioma patient whose treatment included an IDH1 peptide vaccine. Source of these receptors: a man in his forties with glioma.

The rearrangement joins TRBV7-2 to TRBJ2-4; 10 nucleotides agree with TRBD2. The CDR3 totals 15 residues. V shed 5 bases, J shed 4 bases, and the junction held 5 bases outside the gene matches. CDR1 and CDR2 (germline): SGHTA, FQGNSA. CDR3 DNA: TGTGCCAGCAGCAGAAGTAGCGGGGGGAAAAACATTCAGTACTTC. This translates into CASSRSSGGKNIQYF.

The chain has TRBV7-8 and TRBJ2-7; no reliable D call. The germline gives CDR1 SGHVS, CDR2 FQNEAQ. V gave up 1 base and J gave up 0 bases, with 7 bases separating them. The CDR3 extends over 14 amino acids. The CDR3 loop is CASSLVQSSYEQYF. Here the CDR3 DNA reads TGTGCCAGCAGCTTAGTACAGAGCTCCTACGAGCAGTACTTC.

The chain uses TRBV30 and TRBJ1-2; 7 bases agree with TRBD1. Trimming took 3 bases from V and 8 from J; bases not matched to a gene: 15. CDR1 and CDR2 from the germline V gene are GTSNPN and SVGIG (reference sequence). This CDR3 region has 15 residues. The DNA for the CDR3 is TGTGCCTGGAGCCAGAAACAGGGGAGTTTGAAAGGCTACACCTTC. Its protein product is CAWSQKQGSLKGYTF.

This rearrangement joins TRBV7-9 to TRBJ1-3; weak D call: TRBD1 (5 bases). The CDR3 runs to 14 residues. Trimming shortened V by 5 bases and J by 0 bases, and 8 bases separated the two germline ends. Germline V lookup: CDR1 SEHNR, CDR2 FQNEAQ (reference sequence). The chain's CDR3 is CASSGGSSGNTIYF. The CDR3 DNA reads as TGTGCCAGCAGCGGGGGGTCCTCTGGAAACACCATATATTTT.

The chain is built from TRBV4-1 and TRBJ1-1; perhaps TRBD1 as D (5 bases). V was cut by 3 bases and J by 5 bases, with 16 bases left in between. CDR1 and CDR2 from the germline V gene are MGHRA and YSYEKL. This CDR3 has 15 amino acids. The CDR3 region has the DNA TGCGCCAGCAGCCACCCGGGGGATGGTGGGACTGAAGCTTTCTTT. Translation gives CASSHPGDGGTEAFF.

The chain carries TRBV29-1 and TRBJ2-1; D is unclear. The germline CDR1 and CDR2 sequences are SQVTM and ANQGSEA. This CDR3 spans 11 amino acids. Trimming left V 7 bases short and J 8 bases short, with 12 bases between. Here the CDR3 reads CSASRLDEQFF. The CDR3 DNA reads as TGCAGCGCCAGTCGGCTTGATGAGCAGTTCTTC.

This rearrangement joins TRBV6-5 to TRBJ2-1; no reliable D call. Germline CDR1 and CDR2: MNHEY and SVGAGI. Trimming stripped 0 bases from V and 7 bases from J, with 7 bases between. The CDR3 is 13 amino acids. Here the CDR3 DNA reads TGTGCCAGCAGTTACTCGGGAAGGAATGAGCAGTTCTTC. Residues: CASSYSGRNEQFF.